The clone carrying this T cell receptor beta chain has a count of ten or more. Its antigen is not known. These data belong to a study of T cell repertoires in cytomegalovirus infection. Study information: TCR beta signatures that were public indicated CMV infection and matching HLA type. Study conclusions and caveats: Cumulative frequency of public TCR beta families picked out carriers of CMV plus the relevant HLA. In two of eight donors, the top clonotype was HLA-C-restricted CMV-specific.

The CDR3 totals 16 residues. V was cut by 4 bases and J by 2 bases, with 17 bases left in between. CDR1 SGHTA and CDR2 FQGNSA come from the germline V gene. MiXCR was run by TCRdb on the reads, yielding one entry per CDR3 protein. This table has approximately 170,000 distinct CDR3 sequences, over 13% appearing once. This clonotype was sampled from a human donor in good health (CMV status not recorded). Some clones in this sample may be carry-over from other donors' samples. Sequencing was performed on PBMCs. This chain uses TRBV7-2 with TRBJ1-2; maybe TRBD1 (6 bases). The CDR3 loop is CASSSPLGGGNYGYTF. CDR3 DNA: TGTGCCAGCAGCTCCCCCTTAGGGGGGGGGAACTATGGCTACACCTTC.